This note documents a single TCR beta chain sequence. Germline lookup yields CDR1 SGHRS and CDR2 YFSETQ. V lost 0 bases to trimming and J lost 3 bases, with 11 bases between them. The CDR3 extends over 15 amino acids. The sample belongs to a study of T cell changes during pregnancy in multiple sclerosis. Measured with immunoSEQ multiplex PCR; TCRdb has only the in-frame clones, and not every one. The sample holds 75,000 to 90,000 clones, around 94% seen once. The receptor's source is a female donor with multiple sclerosis, enrolled in a pregnancy study. V usage is TRBV5-1 and J usage is TRBJ2-3, with a possible D match to TRBD1 (5 bases). Here the sequenced sample was CD4+ T cells from peripheral blood mononuclear cells, taken before pregnancy. CDR3 residues: CASSLEASGTDTQYF. CDR3 nucleotide sequence: TGCGCCAGCAGCTTGGAGGCATCAGGGACAGATACGCAGTATTTT.